These T cell receptor beta chains were read from a single sample in a study of patients and donors after allogeneic stem cell transplantation. TCRdb analysed the RT-PCR reads with MiXCR anew, one entry per CDR3 protein. Of about 150,000 distinct CDR3 sequences listed, over 30% are singletons. Sequencing input: blood, either unsorted or a sorted T cell fraction (not recorded which). The origin of the receptors is a human donor who was either an allogeneic HSCT recipient or a stem cell or donor lymphocyte infusion donor (not recorded which). It is not recorded whose cells these are; they may come from a transplant donor. Both conserved end residues are part of each CDR3. The D gene is left open where the match is weak. Clone size is not always given. Where it is, it says once, few, many or a class for expanded clones.

v_call,clone_size,cdr3_length,j_call,d_call,cdr3_aa,cdr3_nt
TRBV6-5,NA,16,TRBJ2-5,TRBD2,CASSLIAGGFRETQYF,TGTGCCAGCAGTCTGATAGCGGGGGGGTTTCGGGAGACCCAGTACTTC
TRBV9,NA,14,TRBJ2-1,TRBD2,CASSPSGLDNEQFF,TGTGCCAGCAGCCCGTCTGGACTAGACAATGAGCAGTTCTTC
TRBV9,once,13,TRBJ2-2,NA,CASSVLAPGELFF,TGTGCCAGCAGCGTACTAGCGCCCGGGGAGCTGTTTTTT
TRBV12-3/TRBV12-4,NA,12,TRBJ1-1,NA,CASTFRYTEAFF,TGTGCCAGCACATTTCGGTATACTGAAGCTTTCTTT
TRBV12-3/TRBV12-4,NA,15,TRBJ1-6,TRBD1,CASSQDRGSDSPLHF,TGTGCCAGCAGTCAGGACAGGGGCAGCGATTCACCCCTCCACTTT
TRBV7-2,NA,13,TRBJ1-4,NA,CASSLGGREKLFF,TGTGCCAGCAGCTTGGGGGGCAGGGAAAAACTGTTTTTT
TRBV9,NA,16,TRBJ2-2,TRBD1,CASSPTGDPSFGELFF,TGTGCCAGCAGCCCGACAGGGGACCCCTCGTTCGGGGAGCTGTTTTTT
TRBV2,NA,16,TRBJ1-3,NA,CASQYARGGDGNTIYF,TGTGCCAGTCAATACGCGAGGGGAGGGGATGGAAACACCATATATTTT
TRBV29-1,NA,10,TRBJ1-2,NA,CSVGHGGYTF,TGCAGCGTTGGACACGGAGGCTACACCTTC
TRBV7-3,few,14,TRBJ2-2,NA,CASSLVQGTGELFF,TGTGCCAGCAGCTTAGTTCAGGGCACCGGGGAGCTGTTTTTT
TRBV11-2,NA,13,TRBJ2-5,TRBD1,CASSWTGEETQYF,TGTGCCAGCAGCTGGACAGGGGAAGAGACCCAGTACTTC
TRBV29-1,few,12,TRBJ1-1,NA,CSVVGIRTEAFF,TGCAGCGTTGTAGGGATACGCACTGAAGCTTTCTTT
TRBV6-5,once,19,TRBJ1-1,NA,CASSERGRRPPFMNTEAFF,TGTGCCAGCAGTGAAAGGGGGAGACGCCCTCCCTTCATGAACACTGAAGCTTTCTTT
TRBV20-1,many,13,TRBJ2-4,TRBD2,CSAREWGGDIQYF,TGCAGTGCTAGAGAATGGGGGGGAGACATTCAGTACTTC
TRBV5-6,few,14,TRBJ1-2,NA,CASSSGTVNYGYTF,TGTGCCAGCAGCTCGGGGACTGTGAACTATGGCTACACCTTC
TRBV2,NA,14,TRBJ2-2,NA,CASSETGLGGELFF,TGTGCCAGCAGTGAGACCGGTTTGGGCGGGGAGCTGTTTTTT
TRBV12-3/TRBV12-4,few,12,TRBJ2-1,NA,CASSPRFSEQFF,TGTGCCAGCAGTCCCCGTTTCAGTGAGCAGTTCTTC
TRBV9,few,11,TRBJ1-2,NA,CASSEGRDYTF,TGTGCCAGCAGCGAGGGGAGGGACTACACCTTC
TRBV7-2,NA,14,TRBJ1-1,NA,CASSPPGPYTEAFF,TGTGCCAGCAGTCCACCGGGACCGTACACTGAAGCTTTCTTT
TRBV5-5,few,16,TRBJ1-1,TRBD1,CASSLVPGQLNTEAFF,TGTGCCAGCAGCTTGGTGCCGGGACAGCTGAACACTGAAGCTTTCTTT
TRBV2,NA,15,TRBJ2-1,TRBD2,CASSSSGGVYNEQFF,TGTGCCAGCAGTTCCAGCGGGGGGGTTTACAATGAGCAGTTCTTC
TRBV5-5,NA,17,TRBJ1-6,TRBD1,CASSLVTGERGNSPLHF,TGTGCCAGCAGCTTGGTAACAGGGGAAAGGGGGAATTCACCCCTCCACTTT
TRBV7-8,NA,16,TRBJ1-6,NA,CASSLATASYNSPLHF,TGTGCCAGCAGCTTAGCCACAGCGTCCTATAATTCACCCCTCCACTTT
TRBV7-6,few,15,TRBJ1-1,TRBD1,CASSLEGAPNTEAFF,TGTGCCAGCAGCTTAGAGGGGGCTCCCAACACTGAAGCTTTCTTT
TRBV6-5,NA,14,TRBJ1-1,TRBD1,CASSPGQDVIEAFF,TGTGCCAGCAGTCCGGGACAGGATGTCATCGAAGCTTTCTTT
TRBV5-6,NA,15,TRBJ2-1,TRBD2,CASSLEASGVEEQFF,TGTGCCAGCAGCTTGGAGGCTAGCGGGGTGGAGGAGCAGTTCTTC
TRBV4-1,NA,14,TRBJ1-1,NA,CASSQDPAGREAFF,TGCGCCAGCAGCCAAGACCCGGCGGGGAGAGAAGCTTTCTTT
TRBV5-1,few,16,TRBJ1-3,TRBD1,CASSFGTESSGNTIYF,TGCGCCAGCAGCTTCGGGACAGAGAGCTCTGGAAACACCATATATTTT
TRBV3-1,few,12,TRBJ1-2,TRBD1,CASSKQGGGYTF,TGTGCCAGCAGCAAGCAAGGGGGCGGCTACACCTTC
TRBV29-1,NA,15,TRBJ1-6,NA,CSVQTMGGSNSPLHF,TGCAGCGTTCAAACAATGGGGGGTTCCAATTCACCCCTCCACTTT
TRBV2,NA,14,TRBJ1-1,TRBD1,CASGTGAMNTEAFF,TGTGCCAGCGGGACAGGAGCCATGAACACTGAAGCTTTCTTT
TRBV3-1,NA,13,TRBJ1-6,NA,CASSIDTLSPLHF,TGTGCCAGCAGCATCGACACGCTATCACCCCTCCACTTT
TRBV6-6,NA,15,TRBJ2-1,TRBD2,CASSYTGGPYNEQFF,TGTGCCAGCAGTTACACGGGGGGGCCTTACAATGAGCAGTTCTTC
TRBV20-1,NA,13,TRBJ2-7,NA,CSAYLDLSYEQYF,TGCAGTGCTTATTTGGACCTCAGCTACGAGCAGTACTTC
TRBV3-1,NA,13,TRBJ2-7,NA,CASSQELDYEQYF,TGTGCCAGCAGCCAAGAACTAGACTACGAGCAGTACTTC
TRBV28,few,15,TRBJ2-3,NA,CASSTRRGRTDTQYF,TGTGCCAGCAGTACTCGGCGGGGGCGCACAGATACGCAGTATTTT
TRBV6-5,few,15,TRBJ2-3,NA,CASSYSLYTQDTQYF,TGTGCCAGCAGTTACTCGTTGTATACACAGGATACGCAGTATTTT
TRBV12-3/TRBV12-4,many,14,TRBJ1-1,NA,CASSLQGMNTEAFF,TGTGCCAGCAGTTTACAGGGCATGAACACTGAAGCTTTCTTT
TRBV4-2,few,18,TRBJ2-6,TRBD2,CASSQALADTSGANVLTF,TGTGCCAGCAGCCAAGCCCTAGCGGACACCTCTGGGGCCAACGTCCTGACTTTC
TRBV3-1,NA,14,TRBJ1-5,NA,CASSQASSNQPQHF,TGTGCCAGCAGCCAAGCGTCCAGCAATCAGCCCCAGCATTTT
TRBV6-5,NA,16,TRBJ1-2,TRBD1,CASSYKAGGAGRGYTF,TGTGCCAGCAGTTACAAGGCAGGGGGCGCAGGACGCGGCTACACCTTC
TRBV27,NA,18,TRBJ1-5,NA,CASSLGTVGPYSNQPQHF,TGTGCCAGCAGTTTAGGTACAGTGGGCCCTTATAGCAATCAGCCCCAGCATTTT
TRBV20-1,NA,11,TRBJ1-2,NA,CSALEEYGYTF,TGCAGTGCTTTGGAGGAGTATGGCTACACCTTC
TRBV20-1,NA,12,TRBJ1-2,NA,CSAEKGFSPTTF,TGCAGTGCTGAGAAAGGTTTTTCGCCGACCACCTTC
TRBV2,NA,14,TRBJ2-2,TRBD1,CASRPQGRTGELFF,TGTGCCAGCAGGCCACAGGGGCGCACCGGGGAGCTGTTTTTT
TRBV27,few,16,TRBJ1-6,TRBD1,CASSVLAGTAPQPLHF,TGTGCCAGCAGTGTCCTGGCCGGGACAGCCCCCCAGCCCCTCCACTTT
TRBV4-2,NA,14,TRBJ1-5,NA,CASSQGSSDQPQHF,TGTGCCAGCAGCCAAGGGTCCTCGGATCAGCCCCAGCATTTT
TRBV5-1,NA,15,TRBJ2-3,NA,CASSLDGPYTDTQYF,TGCGCCAGCAGCTTGGACGGGCCCTACACAGATACGCAGTATTTT
TRBV5-6,few,14,TRBJ1-4,TRBD1,CASSRDRTNEKLFF,TGTGCCAGCAGCCGGGACAGAACTAATGAAAAACTGTTTTTT
TRBV12-3/TRBV12-4,few,12,TRBJ1-6,NA,CASSAASAPLHF,TGTGCCAGCAGTGCCGCTTCGGCACCCCTCCACTTT
TRBV6-6,NA,16,TRBJ1-3,NA,CASSYGEGASGNTIYF,TGTGCCAGCAGTTACGGAGAGGGCGCCTCTGGAAACACCATATATTTT
TRBV3-1,NA,18,TRBJ2-4,TRBD2,CASSRGSGGIGAKNIQYF,TGTGCCAGCAGCCGAGGTAGCGGGGGGATAGGGGCCAAAAACATTCAGTACTTC
TRBV29-1,NA,14,TRBJ2-1,NA,CSGVSPGVYNEQFF,TGCAGCGGAGTATCCCCTGGGGTCTACAATGAGCAGTTCTTC
TRBV9,NA,14,TRBJ1-3,NA,CASSQGVSGNTIYF,TGTGCCAGCAGTCAGGGAGTCTCTGGAAACACCATATATTTT
TRBV28,NA,14,TRBJ2-1,TRBD2,CASSFRSGGNEQFF,TGTGCCAGCAGTTTCCGTAGCGGGGGGAATGAGCAGTTCTTC
TRBV6-5,few,14,TRBJ1-2,NA,CASSRTSGGYGYTF,TGTGCCAGCAGTAGGACGAGCGGAGGCTATGGCTACACCTTC
TRBV12-3/TRBV12-4,NA,13,TRBJ2-7,NA,CASSPSPLNEQYF,TGTGCCAGCAGTCCGAGCCCGTTAAACGAGCAGTACTTC
TRBV6-1,NA,16,TRBJ1-1,NA,CASSPDRAVMNTEAFF,TGTGCCAGCAGTCCGGACCGCGCCGTCATGAACACTGAAGCTTTCTTT
TRBV29-1,NA,13,TRBJ2-1,TRBD1,CSVGRDRATEQFF,TGCAGCGTCGGACGCGACAGGGCCACTGAGCAGTTCTTC
TRBV20-1,few,13,TRBJ1-2,TRBD1,CSAIGQDHYGYTF,TGCAGTGCTATTGGACAGGACCACTATGGCTACACCTTC